This T cell receptor (beta chain) was retrieved from a study of blood T cell repertoires in COVID-19. Study-wide background: Both acute and convalescent COVID-19 samples were obtained from the United States, Italy and Spain.

TCRdb's copy holds only in-frame clones and misses some; the assay was immunoSEQ multiplex PCR. The sample holds roughly 100,000 clones, 79% seen once. CDR3 length equals 16 residues. The germline V gene encodes CDR1 SQVTM and CDR2 ANQGSEA. V shed 6 bases, J shed 1 base, and the junction held 9 bases outside the gene matches. The J gene is TRBJ2-1, the V gene TRBV29-1; 10 bases map to TRBD2. The sequenced material came from peripheral blood. The clonotype was recovered from an elderly woman with active or convalescent COVID-19. In DNA form, the CDR3 reads TGCAGCGTAGCGGGGGGGGCTCAACCTTCCTACAATGAGCAGTTCTTC. Protein: CSVAGGAQPSYNEQFF.